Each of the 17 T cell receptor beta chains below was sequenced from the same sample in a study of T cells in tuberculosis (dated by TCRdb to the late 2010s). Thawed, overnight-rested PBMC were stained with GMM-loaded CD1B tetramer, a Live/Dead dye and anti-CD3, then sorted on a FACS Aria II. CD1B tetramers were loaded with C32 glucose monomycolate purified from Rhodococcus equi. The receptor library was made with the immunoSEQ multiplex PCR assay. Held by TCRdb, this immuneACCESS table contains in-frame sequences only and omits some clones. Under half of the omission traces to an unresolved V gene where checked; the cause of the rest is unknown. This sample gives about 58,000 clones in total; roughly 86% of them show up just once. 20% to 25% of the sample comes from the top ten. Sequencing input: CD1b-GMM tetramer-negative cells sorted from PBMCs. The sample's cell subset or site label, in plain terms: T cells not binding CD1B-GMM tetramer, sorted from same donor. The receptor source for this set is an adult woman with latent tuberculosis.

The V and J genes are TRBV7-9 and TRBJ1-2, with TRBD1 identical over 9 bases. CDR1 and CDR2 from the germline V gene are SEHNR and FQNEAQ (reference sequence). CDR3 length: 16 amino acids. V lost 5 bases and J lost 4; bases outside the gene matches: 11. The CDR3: CASSLEDRGILYGYTF. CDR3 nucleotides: TGTGCCAGCAGCCTCGAGGACAGGGGTATTCTCTATGGCTACACCTTC.

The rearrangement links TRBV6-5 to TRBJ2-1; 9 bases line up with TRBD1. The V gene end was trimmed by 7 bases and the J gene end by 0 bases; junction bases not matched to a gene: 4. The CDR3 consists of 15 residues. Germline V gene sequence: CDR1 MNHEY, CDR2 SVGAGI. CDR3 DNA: TGTGCCAGCAAGACAGGGGGGACCTCCTACAATGAGCAGTTCTTC. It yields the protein CASKTGGTSYNEQFF.

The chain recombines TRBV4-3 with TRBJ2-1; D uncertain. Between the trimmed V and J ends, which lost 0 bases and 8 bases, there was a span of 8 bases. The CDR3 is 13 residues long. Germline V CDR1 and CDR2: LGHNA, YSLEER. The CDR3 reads CASSQDFLYEQFF. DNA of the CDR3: TGCGCCAGCAGCCAAGATTTCTTGTATGAGCAGTTCTTC.

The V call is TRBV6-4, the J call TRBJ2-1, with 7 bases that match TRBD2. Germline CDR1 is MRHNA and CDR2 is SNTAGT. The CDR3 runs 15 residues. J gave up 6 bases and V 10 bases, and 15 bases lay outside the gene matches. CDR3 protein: CATARGAGVLNEQFF. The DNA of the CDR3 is TGTGCCACCGCCCGGGGCGCGGGAGTCCTCAATGAGCAGTTCTTC.

The CDR3: CASSLGRGERETQYF. CDR3 DNA sequence: TGCGCCAGCAGCTTGGGTCGGGGGGAACGAGAGACCCAGTACTTC. The J gene is TRBJ2-5, the V gene TRBV5-1; 7 bases fit TRBD2. V lost 0 bases to trimming and J lost 4 bases; unmatched junction nucleotides: 6. The CDR3 contains 15 residues. Germline V gene lookup returns CDR1 SGHRS and CDR2 YFSETQ.

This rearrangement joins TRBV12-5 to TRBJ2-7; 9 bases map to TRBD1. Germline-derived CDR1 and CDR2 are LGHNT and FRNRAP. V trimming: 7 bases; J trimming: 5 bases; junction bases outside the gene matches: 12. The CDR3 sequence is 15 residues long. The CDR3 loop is CASVPVGTGNDEQYF. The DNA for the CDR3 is TGTGCTAGTGTTCCCGTAGGGACAGGGAACGACGAGCAGTACTTC.

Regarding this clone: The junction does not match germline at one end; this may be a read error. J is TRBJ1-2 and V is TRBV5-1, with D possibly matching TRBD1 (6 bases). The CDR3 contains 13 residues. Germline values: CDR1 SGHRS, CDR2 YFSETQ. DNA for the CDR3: TGCGCCAGCACCTTGGGGGCCCGGGGGGGCTACACCTTC. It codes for CASTLGARGGYTF.

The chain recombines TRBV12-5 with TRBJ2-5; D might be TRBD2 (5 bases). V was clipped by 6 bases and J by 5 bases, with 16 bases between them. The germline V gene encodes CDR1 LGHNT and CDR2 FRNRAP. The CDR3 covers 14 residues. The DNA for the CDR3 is TGTGCTAGTGGCTTCCCAGCGGAGAGGGAGACCCAGTACTTC. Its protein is CASGFPAERETQYF.

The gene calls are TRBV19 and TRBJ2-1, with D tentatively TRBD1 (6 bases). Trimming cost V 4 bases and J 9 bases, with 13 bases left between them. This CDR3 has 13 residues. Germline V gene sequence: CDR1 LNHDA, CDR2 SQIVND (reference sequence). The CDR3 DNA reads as TGTGCCAGTAGTAAACAGGGAATTGGTGAGCAGTTCTTC. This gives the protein CASSKQGIGEQFF.

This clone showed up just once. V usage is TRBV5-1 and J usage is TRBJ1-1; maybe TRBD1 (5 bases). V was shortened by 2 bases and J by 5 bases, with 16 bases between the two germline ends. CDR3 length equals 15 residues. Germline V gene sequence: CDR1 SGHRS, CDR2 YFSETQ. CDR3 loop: CASSLDPGFLTEAFF. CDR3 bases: TGCGCCAGCAGCTTAGACCCAGGGTTTTTGACTGAAGCTTTCTTT.

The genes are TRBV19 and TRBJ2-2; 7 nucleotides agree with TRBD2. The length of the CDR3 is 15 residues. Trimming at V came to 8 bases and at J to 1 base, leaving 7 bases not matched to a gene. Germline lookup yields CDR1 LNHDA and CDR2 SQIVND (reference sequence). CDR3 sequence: CASSTGLLNTGELFF. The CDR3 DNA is TGTGCCAGTTCAACGGGACTACTGAACACCGGGGAGCTGTTTTTT.

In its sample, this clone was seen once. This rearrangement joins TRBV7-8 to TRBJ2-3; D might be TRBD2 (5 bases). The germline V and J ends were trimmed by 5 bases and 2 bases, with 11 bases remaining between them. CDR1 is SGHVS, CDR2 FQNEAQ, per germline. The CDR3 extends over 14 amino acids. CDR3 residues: CASSPPGNTDTQYF. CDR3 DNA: TGTGCCAGCAGCCCCCCGGGGAACACAGATACGCAGTATTTT.

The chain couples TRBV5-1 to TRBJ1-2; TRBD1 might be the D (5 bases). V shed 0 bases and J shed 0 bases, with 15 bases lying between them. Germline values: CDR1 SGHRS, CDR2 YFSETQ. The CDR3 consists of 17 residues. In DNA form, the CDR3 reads TGCGCCAGCAGCTTGGGCGGGACTGAATCACCTAACTATGGCTACACCTTC. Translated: CASSLGGTESPNYGYTF.

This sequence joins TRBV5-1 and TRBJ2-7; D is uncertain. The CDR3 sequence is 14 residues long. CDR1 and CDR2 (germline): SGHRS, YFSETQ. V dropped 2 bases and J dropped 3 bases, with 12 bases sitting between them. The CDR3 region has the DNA TGCGCCAGCAGCTTTGAGAGCCAGGACTACGAGCAGTACTTC. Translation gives CASSFESQDYEQYF.

The CDR3 DNA reads as TGTGCCAGCAGCGCCACAGGGAGAGGGAACTACGAGCAGTACTTC. Protein: CASSATGRGNYEQYF. The chain employs TRBV7-9 and TRBJ2-7, with a possible D match to TRBD1 (6 bases). V lost 5 bases, J lost 3 bases, and 17 bases lay in between. The V gene's germline CDR1 is SEHNR and CDR2 FQNEAQ (reference sequence). The CDR3 runs to 15 residues.

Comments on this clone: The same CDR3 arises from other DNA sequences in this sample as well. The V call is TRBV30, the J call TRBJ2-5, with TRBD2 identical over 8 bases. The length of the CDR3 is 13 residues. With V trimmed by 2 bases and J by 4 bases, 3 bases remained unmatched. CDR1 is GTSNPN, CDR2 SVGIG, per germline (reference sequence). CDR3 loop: CAWSTREGETQYF. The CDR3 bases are TGTGCCTGGAGTACCCGGGAGGGAGAGACCCAGTACTTC.

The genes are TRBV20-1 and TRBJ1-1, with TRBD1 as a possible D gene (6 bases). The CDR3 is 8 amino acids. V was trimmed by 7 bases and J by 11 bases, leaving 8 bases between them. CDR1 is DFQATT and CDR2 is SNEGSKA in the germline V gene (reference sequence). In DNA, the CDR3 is TGCAGTGGGGGGCTCGCTTTCTTT. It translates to CSGGLAFF.